The 13 T cell receptor beta chains in this list originate from one sample, sequenced in a study of T cell changes during pregnancy in multiple sclerosis. Using immunoSEQ multiplex PCR, the repertoire was profiled, and TCRdb retains in-frame clones only, with some absent. This table has some 80,000 clones, about 95% appearing once. The sample here was peripheral blood, taken in the second trimester of pregnancy. These receptors originate from a female donor with multiple sclerosis, enrolled in a pregnancy study.

This clone was seen only once. Germline and junction disagree at one end, which may indicate a read error. The V and J genes are TRBV12-5 and TRBJ2-7; D ambiguous. CDR1 is LGHNT, CDR2 FRNRAP, per germline. The CDR3 totals 14 residues. CDR3 region: CASGLGISFYEQYF. The CDR3, as DNA: TGTGCTAGTGGCTTGGGCATTAGTTTCTACGAGCAGTACTTC.

DNA of the CDR3: TGTGCCAGCAGCTTGAGGGATGGGAACACCATATATTTT. It yields the protein CASSLRDGNTIYF. The chain combines TRBV7-6 with TRBJ1-3; D remains unclear. This CDR3 has 13 amino acids. The V end was cut by 3 bases, the J end by 7 bases, with 10 bases between. CDR1 is SGHVS, CDR2 FNYEAQ, per germline.

The chain carries TRBV5-1 and TRBJ2-1; tentatively, D is TRBD1 (6 bases). V lost 9 bases to trimming and J lost 2 bases, with 21 bases between them. The germline CDR1 and CDR2 sequences are SGHRS and YFSETQ. The CDR3 extends over 16 amino acids. CDR3 protein: CAKGHRRFGTYNEQFF. CDR3 bases: TGCGCCAAGGGACATCGTCGATTTGGCACCTACAATGAGCAGTTCTTC. The full variable domain, rest sourced from reference TRBV5-1 and TRBJ2-1, is KAGVTQTPRYLIKTRGQQVTLSCSPISGHRSVSWYQQTPGQGLQFLFEYFSETQRNKGNFPGRFSGRQFSNSRSEMNVSTLELGDSALYLCAKGHRRFGTYNEQFFGPGTRLTVL.

This clone occurred once. V gene TRBV18 combines with J gene TRBJ2-7; 11 bases agree with TRBD2. This CDR3 is 16 amino acids long. Germline V gene sequence: CDR1 KGHSH, CDR2 LQKENI. J was trimmed by 5 bases and V by 5 bases; bases with no gene match: 11. CDR3 sequence: CASSASSGRWGNEQYF. CDR3 in DNA: TGTGCCAGCTCAGCGTCTAGCGGGAGGTGGGGGAACGAGCAGTACTTC.

This chain uses TRBV18 with TRBJ2-7; no definite D call. The germline CDR1 and CDR2 sequences are KGHSH and LQKENI. V gave up 2 bases and J gave up 7 bases, with 12 bases separating them. This CDR3 comprises 13 residues. The CDR3 sequence: CASSPGRVREQYF. The CDR3 region has the DNA TGTGCCAGCTCACCAGGCCGGGTGAGGGAGCAGTACTTC.

CDR3 nucleotides: TGTGCCAGCAGCAAAGGGACAGGGGGCAATTTACGGTCTGGAAACACCATATATTTT. Protein product: CASSKGTGGNLRSGNTIYF. This rearrangement joins TRBV5-4 to TRBJ1-3; the match to TRBD1 covers 12 bases. V gave up 4 bases and J gave up 1 base; unmatched junction bases: 12. Germline V gives CDR1 SGHNT, CDR2 YYREEE (reference sequence). This CDR3 contains 19 residues.

This clone has a handful of counts. The V gene is TRBV7-9, the J gene TRBJ2-2; D gene ambiguous. The CDR3 length is 14 residues. Germline CDR1 and CDR2: SEHNR and FQNEAQ (reference sequence). V was pared by 1 base and J by 8 bases, with 11 bases between. CDR3 in DNA: TGTGCCAGCAGCTTAGAGGTAGCTGGAGGGGAGCTGTTTTTT. It is translated as CASSLEVAGGELFF.

The rearrangement uses TRBV6-1 and TRBJ1-1; D unresolved. The CDR3 consists of 13 residues. V lost 6 bases, J lost 1 base, and 9 bases lay in between. The germline V gene encodes CDR1 MNHNS and CDR2 SASEGT. The CDR3 sequence: CASSASENTEAFF. CDR3 nucleotides: TGTGCCAGCAGCGCATCAGAGAACACTGAAGCTTTCTTT.

The CDR3 loop is CATSRGLADNEQFF. The CDR3 nucleotides are TGTGCCACCAGCCGAGGACTAGCGGACAATGAGCAGTTCTTC. The rearrangement links TRBV15 to TRBJ2-1, with 10 bases fitting TRBD2. V lost 5 bases, J lost 5 bases, and 3 bases stayed unmatched. CDR1 and CDR2 (germline): LNHNV, YYDKDF (reference sequence). The CDR3 has 14 amino acids. The full variable domain, in which reference TRBV15 and TRBJ2-1 provide the parts outside the CDR3, is DAMVIQNPRYQVTQFGKPVTLSCSQTLNHNVMYWYQQKSSQAPKLLFHYYDKDFNNEADTPDNFQSRRPNTSFCFLDIRSPGLGDTAMYLCATSRGLADNEQFFGPGTRLTVL.

J is TRBJ2-3 and V is TRBV7-9, with D unresolved. Trimming removed 5 bases from V and 1 base from J, with 22 bases in between. CDR1 and CDR2 from the germline V gene are SEHNR and FQNEAQ (reference sequence). CDR3 length equals 18 residues. Written as DNA, the CDR3 is TGTGCCAGCAGCCGAAGTATCCAGAGACACCTCCGCACAGATACGCAGTATTTT. The encoded protein is CASSRSIQRHLRTDTQYF.

J is TRBJ2-3 and V is TRBV4-1; D remains ambiguous. V was clipped by 5 bases and J by 2 bases, with 11 bases between them. Per germline, CDR1 MGHRA and CDR2 YSYEKL. CDR3 size: 14 residues. The CDR3: CASSIGESTDTQYF. CDR3 DNA sequence: TGCGCCAGCAGCATAGGAGAGTCCACAGATACGCAGTATTTT.

The chain couples TRBV9 to TRBJ2-1, with TRBD2 as a possible D gene (5 bases). There are 14 residues in the CDR3. Germline V gene sequence: CDR1 SGDLS, CDR2 YYNGEE. V was pared by 0 bases and J by 6 bases, with 10 bases between. In DNA form, the CDR3 reads TGTGCCAGCAGCGTAGCAGACTACCTCAATGAGCAGTTCTTC. This encodes CASSVADYLNEQFF.

This chain uses TRBV5-1 with TRBJ2-3, with D possibly TRBD2 on 6 matching bases. V was clipped by 3 bases and J by 0 bases, with 11 bases between them. This CDR3 has 15 residues. Looked up from germline, CDR1 is SGHRS and CDR2 is YFSETQ. The CDR3 region has the DNA TGCGCCAGCAGCTCTCTAGCGCCTAGCACAGATACGCAGTATTTT. Translation: CASSSLAPSTDTQYF.